This is a list of T cell receptor beta chains from one sample in a study of T cells in Graves' hyperthyroidism and ophthalmopathy. TCRdb itself ran the multiplex PCR reads through MiXCR, one entry per CDR3 protein. The sample has around 430,000 distinct CDR3 sequences; about 15% are singletons. The sequenced sample was blood. These receptor sequences come from a woman aged 25 to 39 with Graves' hyperthyroidism. Both conserved end residues are part of each CDR3. D genes are given only for firm matches. Some rows mark clone size as missing; the rest say once, few, many or name a class of expanded clone.

abundance: -; d_gene: -; j_gene: TRBJ2-2; v_gene: TRBV7-8; CDR3nt: TGTGCCAGCAGCAGGGAGACGGGCGGGGAGCTGTTTTTT; CDR3aa: CASSRETGGELFF
abundance: many; d_gene: -; j_gene: TRBJ2-7; v_gene: TRBV2; CDR3nt: TGTGCCAGCAGCCAAGTCGAGCAGTACTTC; CDR3aa: CASSQVEQYF
abundance: many; d_gene: -; j_gene: TRBJ1-2; v_gene: TRBV28; CDR3nt: TGTGCCAGCATTCTTACAGGGAGCCTCTATGGCTACACCTTC; CDR3aa: CASILTGSLYGYTF
abundance: few; d_gene: TRBD1; j_gene: TRBJ1-2; v_gene: TRBV7-9; CDR3nt: TGTGCCAGCAGCTTAGACAGGGGGGGGATTTATGGCTACACCTTC; CDR3aa: CASSLDRGGIYGYTF
abundance: few; d_gene: -; j_gene: TRBJ2-7; v_gene: TRBV30; CDR3nt: TGTGCCTGGGAGGGGACCTACGAGCAGTACTTC; CDR3aa: CAWEGTYEQYF
abundance: many; d_gene: -; j_gene: TRBJ2-7; v_gene: TRBV28; CDR3nt: TGTGCCAGCAGCCAGGCAGGGGACTACGAGCAGTACTTC; CDR3aa: CASSQAGDYEQYF
abundance: many; d_gene: -; j_gene: TRBJ2-2; v_gene: TRBV7-2; CDR3nt: TGTGCCAGCAGCTCCAGCGGATACACCGGGGAGCTGTTTTTT; CDR3aa: CASSSSGYTGELFF
abundance: few; d_gene: -; j_gene: TRBJ2-7; v_gene: TRBV4-1; CDR3nt: TGCGCCAGCAGCCAGGAGCCTACGGCGGGGAATCTCTACGAGCAGTACTTC; CDR3aa: CASSQEPTAGNLYEQYF
abundance: many; d_gene: TRBD1; j_gene: TRBJ2-2; v_gene: TRBV30; CDR3nt: TGTGCCTGGATTGGGGACAGGTTGAACACCGGGGAGCTGTTTTTT; CDR3aa: CAWIGDRLNTGELFF
abundance: -; d_gene: -; j_gene: TRBJ2-7; v_gene: TRBV4-1; CDR3nt: TGCGCCAGCAGCCAAGAGTCTAGCGACAGCTCCTACGAGCAGTACTTC; CDR3aa: CASSQESSDSSYEQYF
abundance: few; d_gene: TRBD1; j_gene: TRBJ1-1; v_gene: TRBV12-3/TRBV12-4; CDR3nt: TGTGCCAGCAGTTTTGGGACAGGGGGAGGCACTGAAGCTTTCTTT; CDR3aa: CASSFGTGGGTEAFF
abundance: -; d_gene: TRBD2; j_gene: TRBJ2-2; v_gene: TRBV20-1; CDR3nt: TGCAGTGCTAGGACGGGGGGGTCGGTGGTAGAGCTGTTTTTT; CDR3aa: CSARTGGSVVELFF
abundance: -; d_gene: TRBD2; j_gene: TRBJ2-1; v_gene: TRBV19; CDR3nt: TGTGCCAGTAGTATAATTGGAGCGGGAGGCCCGATTCGCAATAAGCAGTTCTTC; CDR3aa: CASSIIGAGGPIRNKQFF
abundance: many; d_gene: TRBD1; j_gene: TRBJ1-2; v_gene: TRBV13; CDR3nt: TGTGCCAGCAGCTCAGGACAGGTTAACTATGGCTACACCTTC; CDR3aa: CASSSGQVNYGYTF
abundance: -; d_gene: -; j_gene: TRBJ1-4; v_gene: TRBV29-1; CDR3nt: TGCAGCGTTGAAGTGAGAACCCCAACTAATGAAAAACTGTTTTTT; CDR3aa: CSVEVRTPTNEKLFF
abundance: many; d_gene: TRBD1; j_gene: TRBJ2-7; v_gene: TRBV28; CDR3nt: TGTGCCAGCAGTCCCTACCCTGGGACAGCTACCTACGAGCAGTACTTC; CDR3aa: CASSPYPGTATYEQYF